This T cell receptor (beta chain) was recovered during a study of prognosis after radiotherapy for stage I lung cancer. In the study overall: Every lung cancer patient of the non-small cell type was deemed medically inoperable.

General study findings and limits: Reduced Shannon entropy following stereotactic body radiation therapy was recorded in patients who developed distant metastases.

There were around 6.6 milliliters of peripheral blood drawn at each of two time points. With respect to this clonotype: The antigen is undetermined.

It was by two-round multiplex PCR that TCR beta CDR3 was amplified from genomic DNA. Primers specific to each TRBV and TRBJ gene drove first-round PCR. MiXCR was run by TCRdb on the multiplex PCR reads, yielding one entry per CDR3 protein. The table includes under 20,000 distinct CDR3 sequences, about 46% detected once. Germline V gene lookup returns CDR1 KGHDR and CDR2 SFDVKD. The CDR3 length is 17 residues. Trimming cost V 2 bases and J 0 bases; bases outside gene matches: 6. V and J are TRBV24-1 and TRBJ2-3, with 8 bases that match TRBD2. The sample here was PBMCs, taken before or after stereotactic body radiation therapy (not recorded which). This receptor was identified in a donor over 45 with non-small cell lung cancer. CDR3 residues: CATSDSDERGSTDTQYF. The CDR3 DNA sequence: TGTGCCACCAGTGATTCCGATGAGCGGGGGAGCACAGATACGCAGTATTTT.